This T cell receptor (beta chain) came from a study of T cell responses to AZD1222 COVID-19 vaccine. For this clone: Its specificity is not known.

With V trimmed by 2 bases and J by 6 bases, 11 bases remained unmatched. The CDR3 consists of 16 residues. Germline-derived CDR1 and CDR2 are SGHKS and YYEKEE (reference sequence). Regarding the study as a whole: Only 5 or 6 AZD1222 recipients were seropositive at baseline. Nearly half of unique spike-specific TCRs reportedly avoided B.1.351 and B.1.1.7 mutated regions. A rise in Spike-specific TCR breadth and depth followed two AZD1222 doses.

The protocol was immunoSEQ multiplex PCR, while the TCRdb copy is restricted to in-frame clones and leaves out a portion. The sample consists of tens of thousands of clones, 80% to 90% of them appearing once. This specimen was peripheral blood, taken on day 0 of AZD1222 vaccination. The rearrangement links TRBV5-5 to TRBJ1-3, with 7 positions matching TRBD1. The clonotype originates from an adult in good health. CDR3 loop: CASSFRTGASENTIYF. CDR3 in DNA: TGTGCCAGCAGCTTTAGAACAGGGGCTTCAGAAAACACCATATATTTT.